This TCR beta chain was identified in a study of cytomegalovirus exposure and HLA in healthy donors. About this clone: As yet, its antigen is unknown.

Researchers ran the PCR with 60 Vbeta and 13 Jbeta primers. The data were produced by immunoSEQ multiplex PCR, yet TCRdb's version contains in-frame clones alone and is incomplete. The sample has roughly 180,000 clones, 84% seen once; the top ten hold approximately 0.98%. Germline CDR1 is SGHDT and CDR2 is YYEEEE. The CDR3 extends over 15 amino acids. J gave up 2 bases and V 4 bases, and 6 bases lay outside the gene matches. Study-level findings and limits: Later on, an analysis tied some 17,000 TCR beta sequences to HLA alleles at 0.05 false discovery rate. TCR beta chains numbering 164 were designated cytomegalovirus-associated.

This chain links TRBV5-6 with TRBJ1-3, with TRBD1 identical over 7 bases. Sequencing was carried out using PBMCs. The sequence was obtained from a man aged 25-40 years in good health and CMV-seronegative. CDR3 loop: CASSETGSPGNTIYF. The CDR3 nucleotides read TGTGCCAGCAGCGAGACAGGGAGTCCTGGAAACACCATATATTTT.